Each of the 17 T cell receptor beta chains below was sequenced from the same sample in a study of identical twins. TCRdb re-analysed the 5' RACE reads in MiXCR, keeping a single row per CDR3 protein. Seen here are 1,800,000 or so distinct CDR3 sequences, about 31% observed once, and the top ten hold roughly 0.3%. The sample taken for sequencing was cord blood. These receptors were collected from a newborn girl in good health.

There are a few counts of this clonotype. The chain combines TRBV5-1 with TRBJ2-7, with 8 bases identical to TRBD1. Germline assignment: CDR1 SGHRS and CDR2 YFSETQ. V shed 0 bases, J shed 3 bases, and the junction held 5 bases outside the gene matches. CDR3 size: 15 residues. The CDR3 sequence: CASSLGFTGGYEQYF. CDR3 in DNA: TGCGCCAGCAGCTTGGGCTTTACAGGGGGCTACGAGCAGTACTTC.

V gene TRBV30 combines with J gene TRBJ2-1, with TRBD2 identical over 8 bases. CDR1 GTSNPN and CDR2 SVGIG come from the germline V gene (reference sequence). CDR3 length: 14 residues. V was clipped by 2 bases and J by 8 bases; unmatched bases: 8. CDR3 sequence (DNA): TGTGCCTGGAGTCCCGGACTAGCAGGATATGAGCAGTTCTTC. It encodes CAWSPGLAGYEQFF.

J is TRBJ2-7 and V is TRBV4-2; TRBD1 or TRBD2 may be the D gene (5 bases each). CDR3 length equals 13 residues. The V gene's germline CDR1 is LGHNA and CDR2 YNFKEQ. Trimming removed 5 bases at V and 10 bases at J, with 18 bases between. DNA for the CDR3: TGTGCCAGCAGCTTGGGACCCGAGAAGGGACAGTACTTC. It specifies CASSLGPEKGQYF.

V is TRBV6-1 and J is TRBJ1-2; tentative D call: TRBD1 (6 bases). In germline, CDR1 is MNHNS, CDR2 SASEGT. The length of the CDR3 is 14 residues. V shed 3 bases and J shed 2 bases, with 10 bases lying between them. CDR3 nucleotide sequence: TGTGCCAGCAGTGACAGGCAGGGGAACTATGGCTACACCTTC. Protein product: CASSDRQGNYGYTF.

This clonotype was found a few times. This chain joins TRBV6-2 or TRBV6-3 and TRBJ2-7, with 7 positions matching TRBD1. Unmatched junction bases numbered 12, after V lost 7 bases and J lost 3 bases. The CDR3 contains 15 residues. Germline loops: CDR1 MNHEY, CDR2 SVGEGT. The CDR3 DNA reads TGTGCCAGCAAGAGGGAACAGGGGCCATTCTACGAGCAGTACTTC. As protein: CASKREQGPFYEQYF.

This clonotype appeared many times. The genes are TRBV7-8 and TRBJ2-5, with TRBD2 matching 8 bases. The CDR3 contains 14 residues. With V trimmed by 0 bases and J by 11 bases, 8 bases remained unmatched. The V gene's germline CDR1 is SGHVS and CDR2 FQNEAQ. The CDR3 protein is CASSLAEKEREQYF. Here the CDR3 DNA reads TGTGCCAGCAGCTTAGCCGAAAAGGAGCGGGAGCAGTACTTC.

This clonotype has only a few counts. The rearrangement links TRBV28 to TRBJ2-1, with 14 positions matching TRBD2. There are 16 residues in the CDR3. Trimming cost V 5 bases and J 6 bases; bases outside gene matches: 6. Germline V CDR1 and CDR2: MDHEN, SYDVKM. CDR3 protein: CASSPGTSGRPNEQFF. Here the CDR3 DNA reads TGTGCCAGCAGTCCCGGGACTAGCGGGAGACCCAATGAGCAGTTCTTC.

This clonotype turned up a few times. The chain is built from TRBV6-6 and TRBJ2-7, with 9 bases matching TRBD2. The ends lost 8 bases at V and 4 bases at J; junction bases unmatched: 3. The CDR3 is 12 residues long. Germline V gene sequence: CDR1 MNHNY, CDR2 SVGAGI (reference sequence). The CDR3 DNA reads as TGTGCCAGCCAGCGGGAGGATTACGAGCAGTACTTC. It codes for CASQREDYEQYF.

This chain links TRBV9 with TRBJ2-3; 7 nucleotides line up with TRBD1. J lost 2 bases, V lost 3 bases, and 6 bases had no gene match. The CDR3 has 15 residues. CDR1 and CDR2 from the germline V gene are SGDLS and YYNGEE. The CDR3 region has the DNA TGTGCCAGCAGCGACAGGGGTGGGATCACAGATACGCAGTATTTT. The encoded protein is CASSDRGGITDTQYF.

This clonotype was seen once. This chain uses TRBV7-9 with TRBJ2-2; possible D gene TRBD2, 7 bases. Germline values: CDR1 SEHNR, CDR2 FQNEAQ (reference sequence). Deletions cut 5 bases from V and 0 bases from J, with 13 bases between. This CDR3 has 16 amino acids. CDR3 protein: CASSLQGLSNTGELFF. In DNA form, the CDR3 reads TGTGCCAGCAGCCTACAGGGACTATCGAACACCGGGGAGCTGTTTTTT.

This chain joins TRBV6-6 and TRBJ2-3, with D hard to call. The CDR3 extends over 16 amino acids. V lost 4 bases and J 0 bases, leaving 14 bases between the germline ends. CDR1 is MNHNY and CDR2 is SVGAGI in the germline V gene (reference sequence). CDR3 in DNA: TGTGCCAGCAGTTCGGGCAGTGCGATTAGCACAGATACGCAGTATTTT. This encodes CASSSGSAISTDTQYF.

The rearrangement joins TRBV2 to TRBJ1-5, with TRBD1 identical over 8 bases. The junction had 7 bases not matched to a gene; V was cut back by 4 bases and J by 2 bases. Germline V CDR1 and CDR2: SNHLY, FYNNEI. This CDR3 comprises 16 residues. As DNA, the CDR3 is TGTGCCAGCAGTGCCCTACAGGGGGGAGGCAATCAGCCCCAGCATTTT. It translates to CASSALQGGGNQPQHF.

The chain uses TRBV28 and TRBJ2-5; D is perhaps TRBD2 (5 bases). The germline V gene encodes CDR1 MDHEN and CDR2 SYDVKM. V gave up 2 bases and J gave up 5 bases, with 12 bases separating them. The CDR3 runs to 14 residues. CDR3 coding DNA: TGTGCCAGCAGTTTAGCCGGGGAGAGGGAGACCCAGTACTTC. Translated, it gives CASSLAGERETQYF.

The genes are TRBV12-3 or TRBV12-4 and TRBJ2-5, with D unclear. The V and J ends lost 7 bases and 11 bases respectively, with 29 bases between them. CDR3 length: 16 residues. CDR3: CASISPANPWGGEQYF. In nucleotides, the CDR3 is TGTGCCAGCATCTCTCCGGCTAACCCTTGGGGTGGAGAGCAGTACTTC.

The CDR3 bases are TGTGCCAGCACCAGAGCGGGAGTCGGGAATGAGCAGTTCTTC. It translates to CASTRAGVGNEQFF. V is TRBV12-3 or TRBV12-4 and J is TRBJ2-1; TRBD2 aligns across 8 bases. This CDR3 is 14 amino acids long. The junction had 9 bases not matched to a gene; V was cut back by 7 bases and J by 7 bases.

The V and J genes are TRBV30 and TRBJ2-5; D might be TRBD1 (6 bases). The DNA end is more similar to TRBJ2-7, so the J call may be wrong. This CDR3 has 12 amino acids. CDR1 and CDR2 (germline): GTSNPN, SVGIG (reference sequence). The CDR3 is CAWGRGFNEQYF. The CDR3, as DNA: TGTGCCTGGGGCAGGGGCTTCAACGAGCAGTACTTC.

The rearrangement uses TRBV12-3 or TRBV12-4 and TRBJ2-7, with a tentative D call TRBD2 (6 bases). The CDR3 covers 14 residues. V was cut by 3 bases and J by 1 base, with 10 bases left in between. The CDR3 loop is CASSFRGGSYEQYF. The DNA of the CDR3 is TGTGCCAGCAGTTTCCGTGGGGGGTCCTACGAGCAGTACTTC.